This T cell receptor (beta chain) emerged from a study of T cells after yellow fever vaccination. After removal of 5 bases from V and 14 bases from J, the junction contained 8 bases not matched to a gene. Germline CDR1 and CDR2: SGHAT and FQNNGV. The CDR3 is 13 amino acids. Each CDR3 protein is one row after TCRdb ran MiXCR on the 5' RACE reads. Of about 350,000 distinct CDR3 sequences in the sample, under 14% are singletons; the top ten hold less than 20%. This clonotype has just a few counts. The J gene is TRBJ2-3, the V gene TRBV11-2; 12 nucleotides align to TRBD2. The sequencing here drew on PBMCs, taken on the day of the first yellow fever vaccination. The sequence derives from a man younger than 35 who received the YFV17D yellow fever vaccine. The CDR3 coding sequence is TGTGCCAGCAGCACCCGGACTAGCGGGGAACCGTATTTT. It encodes CASSTRTSGEPYF.